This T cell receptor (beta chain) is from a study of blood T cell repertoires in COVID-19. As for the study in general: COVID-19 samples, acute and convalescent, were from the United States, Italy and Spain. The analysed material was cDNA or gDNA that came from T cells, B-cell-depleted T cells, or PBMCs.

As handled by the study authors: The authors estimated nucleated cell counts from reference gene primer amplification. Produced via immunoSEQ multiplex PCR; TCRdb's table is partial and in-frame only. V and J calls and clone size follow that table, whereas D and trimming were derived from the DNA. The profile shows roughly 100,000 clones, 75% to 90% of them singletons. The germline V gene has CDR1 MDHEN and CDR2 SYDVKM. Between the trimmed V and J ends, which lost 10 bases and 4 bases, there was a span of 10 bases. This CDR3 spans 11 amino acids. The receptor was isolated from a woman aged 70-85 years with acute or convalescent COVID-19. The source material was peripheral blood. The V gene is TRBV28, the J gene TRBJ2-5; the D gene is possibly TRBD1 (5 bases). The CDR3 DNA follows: TGTGCCACTGGGCAGGGAGAGACCCAGTACTTC. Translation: CATGQGETQYF.